This T cell receptor (beta chain) was retrieved from a study of blood T cell repertoires in COVID-19. The CDR3 is 13 residues long. V lost 7 bases, J lost 1 base, and 8 bases lay in between. Germline V lookup: CDR1 SQVTM, CDR2 ANQGSEA. Original processing methods: Amplifying reference gene primers gave estimates of nucleated cell counts. Generated by immunoSEQ multiplex PCR, the TCRdb table keeps only in-frame clones and is missing some. The V and J calls and clone size were taken over from that table, and D and trimming were inferred from the DNA. Counted here are approximately 200,000 clones, around 80% occurring once; the ten biggest clones make up 7.4%.

Sequenced sample: PBMCs or T cells enriched from blood (not recorded which). The TCR comes from a woman aged 40-49 years with acute COVID-19. The chain links TRBV29-1 to TRBJ2-6; TRBD1 might be the D (5 bases). The CDR3: CSAAGSGANVLTF. As DNA, the CDR3 is TGCAGCGCTGCAGGGTCTGGGGCCAACGTCCTGACTTTC. Using reference TRBV29-1 and TRBJ2-6 for the parts outside the CDR3, the full variable domain is SAVISQKPSRDICQRGTSLTIQCQVDSQVTMMFWYRQQPGQSLTLIATANQGSEATYESGFVIDKFPISRPNLTFSTLTVSNMSPEDSSIYLCSAAGSGANVLTFGAGSRLTVL.